This TCR beta chain was identified during a study of blood T cell repertoires in COVID-19. Study-wide background: The United States, Italy and Spain were the sources of the acute and convalescent COVID-19 samples.

The CDR3 runs 14 residues. V gave up 2 bases and J gave up 5 bases, with 9 bases separating them. CDR1 KGHSH and CDR2 LQKENI come from the germline V gene. Assay used: immunoSEQ multiplex PCR; TCRdb lists only in-frame clones, some missing. The table records 300,000 to 450,000 clones, about 89% of them present only once. This clone turned up a few times. This TCR was recovered from a woman aged 30 to 39 with COVID-19, enrolled during active disease. What was sequenced was peripheral blood. This chain connects TRBV18 to TRBJ2-2; tentatively, D is TRBD1 (5 bases). CDR3 DNA sequence: TGTGCCAGCTCACCAGGGGCTAGAACCGGGGAGCTGTTTTTT. It specifies CASSPGARTGELFF.